The 12 T cell receptor beta chains given below trace back to one sample, sequenced in a study of PD-1 blockade in classical Hodgkin lymphoma. Clones were read by immunoSEQ multiplex PCR, and TCRdb kept only the in-frame ones, dropping some. The top ten clones hold 11% to 15% of a sample with about 39,000 clones, approximately 69% of them seen once. All trial patients relapsed after autologous stem cell transplantation. Sequencing was performed on peripheral blood mononuclear cells (PBMCs), taken before the second cycle of nivolumab. The receptor source for this set is a human donor with classical Hodgkin lymphoma.

The J gene is TRBJ1-1, the V gene TRBV4-2; unclear D gene. The CDR3 contains 15 residues. The germline gives CDR1 LGHNA, CDR2 YNFKEQ. Trimming stripped 2 bases from V and 1 base from J, with 11 bases between. In DNA, the CDR3 is TGTGCCAGCAGCCAACTTTATGCCCGGAACACTGAAGCTTTCTTT. Protein sequence: CASSQLYARNTEAFF.

The gene calls are TRBV6-5 and TRBJ1-1; D is possibly TRBD1 (5 bases). V lost 6 bases, J lost 2 bases, and 10 bases lay in between. The germline CDR1 and CDR2 sequences are MNHEY and SVGAGI. The CDR3 is 13 residues long. The CDR3 sequence: CASSRQLNTEAFF. In DNA form, the CDR3 reads TGTGCCAGCAGCAGACAGCTCAACACTGAAGCTTTCTTT.

This clone appeared a few times. The rearrangement joins TRBV19 to TRBJ2-5; the D is unclear. V was trimmed by 4 bases and J by 2 bases, leaving 5 bases between them. The CDR3 length is 12 residues. CDR1 is LNHDA, CDR2 SQIVND, per germline (reference sequence). The CDR3 here is CASSRVQETQYF. The CDR3 DNA is TGTGCCAGTAGTAGGGTGCAAGAGACCCAGTACTTC.

The chain uses TRBV18 and TRBJ1-3; D not resolved. V was shortened by 6 bases and J by 2 bases, with 11 bases between the two germline ends. The CDR3 covers 14 residues. CDR1 is KGHSH, CDR2 LQKENI, per germline. In DNA, the CDR3 is TGTGCCAGCTCCCCGCAATGGGCTGGAAACACCATATATTTT. It is translated as CASSPQWAGNTIYF.

This rearrangement joins TRBV19 to TRBJ2-7; a possible D gene is TRBD1 (6 bases). The V end lost 0 bases, the J end lost 3 bases, and 12 bases lay between the germline ends. CDR3 length: 15 amino acids. Per germline, CDR1 LNHDA and CDR2 SQIVND (reference sequence). The CDR3 loop is CASSIDITGYYEQYF. The DNA of the CDR3 is TGTGCCAGTAGTATAGATATTACAGGGTACTACGAGCAGTACTTC.

Only one count was recorded for this clone. The chain is built from TRBV13 and TRBJ2-1; D could derive from TRBD1 or TRBD2 (6 bases each). CDR1 is PRHDT and CDR2 is FYEKMQ in the germline V gene (reference sequence). This CDR3 spans 15 amino acids. The germline V and J ends were trimmed by 1 base and 7 bases, with 14 bases remaining between them. The CDR3 DNA follows: TGTGCCAGCAGCTTAGAGGGGGGCACACCGAATGAGCAGTTCTTC. Its protein is CASSLEGGTPNEQFF.

This clone was counted a few times. CDR3 nucleotide sequence: TGTGCCAGCAGCCCCGACAGGGTGGGTGGATGGCCTGAAGCTTTCTTT. Protein: CASSPDRVGGWPEAFF. This chain links TRBV7-6 with TRBJ1-1, with 7 bases aligning to TRBD1. The ends lost 5 bases at V and 6 bases at J; junction bases unmatched: 15. CDR1 is SGHVS and CDR2 is FNYEAQ in the germline V gene. This CDR3 has 16 amino acids.

The rearrangement links TRBV6-6 to TRBJ1-4; 7 bases are a match to TRBD1. Per germline, CDR1 MNHNY and CDR2 SVGAGI (reference sequence). The CDR3 is 14 residues long. The ends lost 5 bases at V and 8 bases at J; junction bases unmatched: 8. CDR3 region: CASSDRAMEEKLFF. CDR3 nucleotide sequence: TGTGCCAGCAGTGACAGGGCGATGGAGGAAAAACTGTTTTTT.

The gene calls are TRBV5-1 and TRBJ1-1, with 11 bases fitting TRBD1. This CDR3 has 15 residues. After removal of 4 bases from V and 10 bases from J, the junction contained 12 bases not matched to a gene. The germline CDR1 and CDR2 sequences are SGHRS and YFSETQ. The CDR3 DNA sequence: TGCGCCAGCAGCCCGGGGGACAGGGGGATGGTTGGAGCTTTCTTT. Translation gives CASSPGDRGMVGAFF.

The rearrangement links TRBV7-3 to TRBJ2-3; TRBD2 might be the D (7 bases). Germline V gene data show CDR1 as SGHTA and CDR2 as FQGTGA. V was pared by 5 bases and J by 5 bases, with 14 bases between. The CDR3 is 14 residues long. The CDR3 bases are TGTGCCAGCAGCCCGGGGGGCCCCGAAGATACGCAGTATTTT. Its protein is CASSPGGPEDTQYF.

This clone was picked up a small number of times. The gene calls are TRBV29-1 and TRBJ1-1; D is undetermined. From germline, CDR1 is SQVTM and CDR2 ANQGSEA. The CDR3 is made up of 11 amino acids. V was pared by 7 bases and J by 6 bases, with 12 bases between. CDR3 DNA sequence: TGCAGCGCCGTCGCAGGCTCTGAAGCTTTCTTT. Translating gives CSAVAGSEAFF.

By sample share, this clone is medium-sized. Other DNA sequences from this sample encode an identical CDR3 as well. This sequence joins TRBV4-2 and TRBJ2-1; D not certain. The V and J ends lost 0 bases and 1 base respectively, with 7 bases between them. The CDR3 totals 15 residues. Germline CDR1 LGHNA, CDR2 YNFKEQ. CDR3 region: CASSQDRVSYNEQFF. In DNA, the CDR3 is TGTGCCAGCAGCCAAGATAGGGTTTCCTACAATGAGCAGTTCTTC.